The 15 T cell receptor beta chains presented below share a single source sample, sequenced in a study of OX40 agonist ivuxolimab in advanced cancers. The repertoire was sequenced with immunoSEQ multiplex PCR; TCRdb's copy has only in-frame clones and lacks some. This table has about 78,000 clones, approximately 80% appearing once. The material was CD4+ or CD8+ T cells sorted from blood, obtained in a trial of the OX40 agonist ivuxolimab. The receptors were sampled from an adult with an advanced solid tumor such as melanoma, head and neck, liver or kidney cancer.

The CDR3 nucleotides read TGTGCCAGTAAAGAGCACTCCTCTGGAAACACCATATATTTT. Protein product: CASKEHSSGNTIYF. This chain connects TRBV19 to TRBJ1-3; D gene unclear. Germline V CDR1 and CDR2: LNHDA, SQIVND (reference sequence). This CDR3 is built from 14 residues. V was shortened by 7 bases and J by 0 bases, with 10 bases between the two germline ends.

V usage is TRBV6-6 and J usage is TRBJ1-1; 9 bases line up with TRBD1. This CDR3 has 15 amino acids. The germline V gene has CDR1 MNHNY and CDR2 SVGAGI (reference sequence). V lost 2 bases to trimming and J lost 1 base; unmatched junction nucleotides: 2. The DNA of the CDR3 is TGTGCCAGCAGTTACCTACAGGGGGCGAACACTGAAGCTTTCTTT. Amino acids: CASSYLQGANTEAFF.

The genes are TRBV5-1 and TRBJ1-1; 9 positions agree with TRBD1. Germline values: CDR1 SGHRS, CDR2 YFSETQ. V was pared by 4 bases and J by 4 bases, with 5 bases of the junction left unmatched. The CDR3 runs 14 residues. The DNA of the CDR3 is TGCGCCAGCAGCGATGGACAGGGGAGCACTGAAGCTTTCTTT. Protein product: CASSDGQGSTEAFF.

The CDR3 region has the DNA TGTGCCAGCAGCTTGGGGGACTTCCACAATGAGCAGTTCTTC. Protein: CASSLGDFHNEQFF. The chain has TRBV7-6 and TRBJ2-1; perhaps TRBD2 as D (6 bases). Germline CDR1 and CDR2: SGHVS and FNYEAQ. The CDR3 runs to 14 residues. V shed 3 bases and J shed 5 bases, with 11 bases lying between them.

The chain employs TRBV9 and TRBJ2-4, with a possible D match to TRBD2 (5 bases). The CDR3 contains 18 residues. The germline V gene encodes CDR1 SGDLS and CDR2 YYNGEE. The V end was cut by 3 bases, the J end by 3 bases, with 22 bases between. The chain's CDR3 is CASSASPSAGAGKNIQYF. The CDR3 DNA reads TGTGCCAGCAGCGCCTCTCCAAGTGCGGGCGCGGGCAAAAACATTCAGTACTTC.

J is TRBJ2-5 and V is TRBV18, with D possibly TRBD2 on 6 matching bases. With 6 bases removed from V and 3 bases from J, the gap between germline ends came to 11 bases. The length of the CDR3 is 13 residues. CDR1 and CDR2 (germline): KGHSH, LQKENI. Here the CDR3 reads CASSHGTEETQYF. CDR3 nucleotide sequence: TGTGCCAGCTCGCACGGGACTGAAGAGACCCAGTACTTC.

The rearrangement uses TRBV28 and TRBJ2-7; TRBD2 is a possible D gene (6 bases). The ends were cut back, 2 bases at V and 3 bases at J, with 8 bases in the middle. The V gene's germline CDR1 is MDHEN and CDR2 SYDVKM. The CDR3 extends over 13 amino acids. The CDR3 region is CASSLGGSYEQYF. CDR3 nucleotide sequence: TGTGCCAGCAGTTTAGGAGGGAGCTACGAGCAGTACTTC.

The genes are TRBV10-3 and TRBJ2-1; D gene ambiguous. Germline values: CDR1 ENHRY, CDR2 SYGVKD. This CDR3 spans 14 amino acids. Trimming removed 2 bases from V and 6 bases from J, with 11 bases in between. CDR3 in DNA: TGTGCCATCAGTGAGGGCGCGACCCTCAATGAGCAGTTCTTC. Translated: CAISEGATLNEQFF.

The rearrangement uses TRBV5-1 and TRBJ2-3; D remains unclear. V lost 6 bases and J lost 4, with 15 bases in between. Germline V gene lookup returns CDR1 SGHRS and CDR2 YFSETQ. CDR3 length: 14 amino acids. As DNA, the CDR3 is TGCGCCAGCAACCCTACGACGGGCGCAGATACGCAGTATTTT. Residues: CASNPTTGADTQYF.

The chain couples TRBV5-4 to TRBJ2-1; 7 positions match TRBD2. Germline assignment: CDR1 SGHNT and CDR2 YYREEE (reference sequence). V lost 0 bases to trimming and J lost 9 bases; unmatched junction nucleotides: 6. The CDR3 contains 14 residues. The CDR3 region has the DNA TGTGCCAGCAGCTTGGGAGCGGGATTTTCTGAGCAGTTCTTC. It codes for CASSLGAGFSEQFF.

This clone has only a few counts. This chain connects TRBV5-6 to TRBJ2-5, with 9 nucleotides matching TRBD2. The CDR3 length is 17 residues. Germline-derived CDR1 and CDR2 are SGHDT and YYEEEE. V was clipped by 2 bases and J by 4 bases; unmatched bases: 12. The CDR3 DNA sequence: TGTGCCAGCAGCTTTAAGACTAGCGGAGGTGGCCGAGAGACCCAGTACTTC. This encodes CASSFKTSGGGRETQYF.

The rearrangement joins TRBV19 to TRBJ2-2; D tentatively fits TRBD1 or TRBD2 (6 bases each). The CDR3 has 16 amino acids. The V end lost 2 bases, the J end lost 1 base, and 11 bases lay between the germline ends. From germline, CDR1 is LNHDA and CDR2 SQIVND (reference sequence). CDR3 sequence (DNA): TGTGCCAGTAGTATACCGGGGGCGGTGAACACCGGGGAGCTGTTTTTT. Protein: CASSIPGAVNTGELFF. Together with reference TRBV19 and TRBJ2-2, the CDR3 gives the full variable domain: DGGITQSPKYLFRKEGQNVTLSCEQNLNHDAMYWYRQDPGQGLRLIYYSQIVNDFQKGDIAEGYSVSREKKESFPLTVTSAQKNPTAFYLCASSIPGAVNTGELFFGEGSRLTVL.

The rearrangement uses TRBV15 and TRBJ2-1, with 8 bases identical to TRBD1. Germline CDR1 and CDR2: LNHNV and YYDKDF (reference sequence). The CDR3 has 15 residues. V shed 3 bases and J 6 bases; nucleotides not matched to a gene: 7. This chain's CDR3 is CATSRTGDSFNEQFF. The CDR3 DNA reads TGTGCCACCAGCAGGACAGGGGATAGTTTCAATGAGCAGTTCTTC.

The J gene is TRBJ1-5, the V gene TRBV19; D unresolved. The CDR3 sequence is 16 residues long. Germline V CDR1 and CDR2: LNHDA, SQIVND (reference sequence). V lost 2 bases and J lost 3, with 14 bases in between. The CDR3 loop is CASSIRPVAVNQPQHF. CDR3 DNA sequence: TGTGCCAGTAGTATAAGGCCGGTGGCGGTCAATCAGCCCCAGCATTTT.

The rearrangement uses TRBV7-2 and TRBJ1-5; D is undetermined. V lost 3 bases, J lost 3 bases, and 9 bases lay in between. This CDR3 is 14 amino acids long. Germline values: CDR1 SGHTA, CDR2 FQGNSA. CDR3 sequence: CASSLGSLNQPQHF. CDR3 DNA sequence: TGTGCCAGCAGCTTGGGCAGCCTCAATCAGCCCCAGCATTTT.